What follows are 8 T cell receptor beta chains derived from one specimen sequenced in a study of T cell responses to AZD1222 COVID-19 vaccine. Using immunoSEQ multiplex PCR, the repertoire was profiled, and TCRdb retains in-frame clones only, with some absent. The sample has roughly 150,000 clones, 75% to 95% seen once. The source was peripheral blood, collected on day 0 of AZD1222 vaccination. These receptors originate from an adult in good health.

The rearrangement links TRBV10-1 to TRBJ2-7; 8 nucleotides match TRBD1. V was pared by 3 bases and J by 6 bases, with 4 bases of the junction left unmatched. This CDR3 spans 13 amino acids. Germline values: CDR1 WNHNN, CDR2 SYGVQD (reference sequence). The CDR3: CASSDRGLGEQYF. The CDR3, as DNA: TGCGCCAGCAGTGACAGGGGGCTGGGCGAGCAGTACTTC.

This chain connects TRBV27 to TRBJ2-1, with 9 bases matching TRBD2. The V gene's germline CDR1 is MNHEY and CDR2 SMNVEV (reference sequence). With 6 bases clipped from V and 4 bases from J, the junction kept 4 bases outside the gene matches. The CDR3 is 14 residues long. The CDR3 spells CASRAGGHYNEQFF. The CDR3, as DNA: TGTGCCAGCAGAGCGGGAGGACATTACAATGAGCAGTTCTTC.

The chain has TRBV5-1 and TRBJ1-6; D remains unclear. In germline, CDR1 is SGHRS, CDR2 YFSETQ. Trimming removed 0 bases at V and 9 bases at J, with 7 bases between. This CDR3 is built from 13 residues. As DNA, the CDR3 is TGCGCCAGCAGCTTGGCCGTGGCTTCACCCCTCCACTTT. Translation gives CASSLAVASPLHF.

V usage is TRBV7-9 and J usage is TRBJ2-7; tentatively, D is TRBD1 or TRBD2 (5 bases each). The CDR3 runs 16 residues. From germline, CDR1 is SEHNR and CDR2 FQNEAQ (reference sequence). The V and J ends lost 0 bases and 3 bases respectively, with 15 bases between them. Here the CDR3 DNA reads TGTGCCAGCAGCTTAGCGTCCGGGACCGCGTTCTACGAGCAGTACTTC. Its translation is CASSLASGTAFYEQYF.

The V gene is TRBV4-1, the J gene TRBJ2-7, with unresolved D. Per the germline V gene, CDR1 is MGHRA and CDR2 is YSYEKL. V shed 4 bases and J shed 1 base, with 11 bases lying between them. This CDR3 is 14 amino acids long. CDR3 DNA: TGCGCCAGCAGCCCAGCCGGAGTTTCCTACGAGCAGTACTTC. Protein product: CASSPAGVSYEQYF.

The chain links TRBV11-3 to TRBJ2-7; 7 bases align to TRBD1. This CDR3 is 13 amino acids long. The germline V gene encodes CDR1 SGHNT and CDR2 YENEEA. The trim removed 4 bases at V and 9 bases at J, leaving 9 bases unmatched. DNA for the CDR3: TGTGCCAGCAGCTCATCCCTCTACAGGGGGCAGTACTTC. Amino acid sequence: CASSSSLYRGQYF.

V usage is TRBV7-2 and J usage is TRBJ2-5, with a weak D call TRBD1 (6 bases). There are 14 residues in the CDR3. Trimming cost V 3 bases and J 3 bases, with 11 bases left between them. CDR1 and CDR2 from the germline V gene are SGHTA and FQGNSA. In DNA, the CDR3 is TGTGCCAGCAGCTTCGGGACATTTGAAGAGACCCAGTACTTC. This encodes CASSFGTFEETQYF.

The CDR3 reads CASRPGTGSTEAFF. DNA for the CDR3: TGCGCCAGCAGGCCCGGGACAGGGAGCACTGAAGCTTTCTTT. This sequence joins TRBV5-1 and TRBJ1-1, with 9 bases fitting TRBD1. The germline gives CDR1 SGHRS, CDR2 YFSETQ. The ends lost 5 bases at V and 4 bases at J; junction bases unmatched: 6. The CDR3 sequence is 14 residues long.